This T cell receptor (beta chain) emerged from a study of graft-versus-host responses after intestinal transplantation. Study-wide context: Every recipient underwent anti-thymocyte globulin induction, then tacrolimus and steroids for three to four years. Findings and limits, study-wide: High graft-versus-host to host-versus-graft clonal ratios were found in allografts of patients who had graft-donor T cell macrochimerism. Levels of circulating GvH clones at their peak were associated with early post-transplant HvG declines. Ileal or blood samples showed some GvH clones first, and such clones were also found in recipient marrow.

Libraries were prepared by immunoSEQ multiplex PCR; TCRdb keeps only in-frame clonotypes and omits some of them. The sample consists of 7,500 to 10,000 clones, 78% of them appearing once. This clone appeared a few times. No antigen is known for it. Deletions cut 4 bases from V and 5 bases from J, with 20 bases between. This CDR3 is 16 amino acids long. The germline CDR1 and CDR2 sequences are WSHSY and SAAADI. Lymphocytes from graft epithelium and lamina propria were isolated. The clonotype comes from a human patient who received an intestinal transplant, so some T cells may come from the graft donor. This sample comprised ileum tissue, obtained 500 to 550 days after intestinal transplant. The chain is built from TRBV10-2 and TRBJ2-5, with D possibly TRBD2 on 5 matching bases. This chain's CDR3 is CASSGNDRDLVETQYF. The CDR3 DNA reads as TGCGCCAGCAGTGGGAACGACCGGGATTTGGTGGAGACCCAGTACTTC.